This T cell receptor (beta chain) came from a study of shared clonotypes between healthy human individuals. In its sample, this clone was seen once. TCRdb's copy holds only in-frame clones and misses some; the assay was immunoSEQ multiplex PCR. This sample carries 2 million to 2.5 million clones, 93% of them seen once, and the ten largest clones take 0.35% to 0.45%. Trimming cost V 0 bases and J 4 bases; bases outside gene matches: 6. This CDR3 has 16 amino acids. The germline V gene encodes CDR1 SGHDT and CDR2 YYEEEE. This chain uses TRBV5-6 with TRBJ2-1, with 8 bases aligning to TRBD2. This TCR came from a man between 18 and 29 years old in good health. Some clones in this sample may be carry-over from other donors' samples. Material: naive CD4+ T cells from PBMCs. The sample's subset: CD45RA+ positively selected. For the CDR3, the DNA is TGTGCCAGCAGCTTGGAAGGGGCTAGCGGGTACAATGAGCAGTTCTTC. Amino acid sequence: CASSLEGASGYNEQFF. Complete variable domain (other parts from reference TRBV5-6 and TRBJ2-1): DAGVTQSPTHLIKTRGQQVTLRCSPKSGHDTVSWYQQALGQGPQFIFQYYEEEERQRGNFPDRFSGHQFPNYSSELNVNALLLGDSALYLCASSLEGASGYNEQFFGPGTRLTVL.